Here is one T cell receptor beta chain with its context. Its antigen is unknown. V was trimmed by 4 bases and J by 0 bases, leaving 11 bases between them. Looked up from germline, CDR1 is MNHNY and CDR2 is SVGAGI (reference sequence). The CDR3 totals 15 residues. The sample originates from a study of Ad26.COV2.S vaccination and SARS-CoV-2 variants. Regarding the study as a whole: Measurements of TCR breadth and depth may have given underestimates of the total T cell responses. People who got the vaccine had more spike-specific TCR breadth than people who got placebo.

Libraries were prepared by immunoSEQ multiplex PCR; TCRdb keeps only in-frame clonotypes and omits some of them. The data show over 110,000 clones, more than 80% seen once. Sample: peripheral blood, taken after recovery from COVID-19. The origin of this receptor is a human donor who had recovered from COVID-19. V gene TRBV6-6 combines with J gene TRBJ2-3; D is undetermined. The CDR3 bases are TGTGCCAGCAGTTGGACGCCGACTAGCACAGATACGCAGTATTTT. As protein: CASSWTPTSTDTQYF.